This entry lists 30 T cell receptor beta chains sequenced from one sample in a study of CD8 T cells in ankylosing spondylitis. From the 5' RACE reads, TCRdb called clonotypes with MiXCR, one entry per CDR3 protein. The sample has some 240,000 distinct CDR3 sequences, about 7% seen once; the top ten hold around 14%. Overall study findings and caveats: Typical of ankylosing spondylitis blood, it appeared, was a TCR beta motif of under 10 highly homologous variants.

No antigen is known for these receptors. Sequenced: blood, either unsorted or a sorted T cell fraction (not recorded which). The receptors were sampled from a male donor with ankylosing spondylitis.

This clonotype came up a few times. The CDR3 DNA is TGTGCCAGCAGTTTGGCACCCTTTTACTCTGGGGCCAACGTCCTGACTTTC. Residues: CASSLAPFYSGANVLTF. This rearrangement joins TRBV6-5 to TRBJ2-6, with D hard to call. The CDR3 is 17 residues long. Trimming removed 4 bases at V and 0 bases at J, with 13 bases between. From germline, CDR1 is MNHEY and CDR2 SVGAGI.

This clonotype has a handful of counts. V and J are TRBV4-2 and TRBJ2-5; TRBD1 is a possible D gene (6 bases). Trimming removed 4 bases from V and 1 base from J, with 13 bases in between. Germline CDR1 and CDR2: LGHNA and YNFKEQ. The CDR3 is 15 residues long. This CDR3 reads CASSLEDRAQETQYF. CDR3 nucleotide sequence: TGTGCCAGCAGCCTCGAGGACAGAGCCCAAGAGACCCAGTACTTC.

This clonotype was counted at least ten times. The chain links TRBV11-2 to TRBJ1-1; no reliable D call. V was shortened by 3 bases and J by 5 bases, with 7 bases between the two germline ends. The CDR3 length is 12 residues. Looked up from germline, CDR1 is SGHAT and CDR2 is FQNNGV. The CDR3 here is CASSFGRTEAFF. CDR3 DNA: TGTGCCAGCAGCTTCGGGAGAACTGAAGCTTTCTTT.

This clonotype has a count of ten or more. The chain recombines TRBV12-5 with TRBJ2-2; TRBD1 matches at 8 bases. This CDR3 contains 15 residues. CDR1 and CDR2 from the germline V gene are LGHNT and FRNRAP. V shed 3 bases and J 4 bases; nucleotides not matched to a gene: 4. The CDR3 coding sequence is TGTGCTAGTGGTTTTTGGACAGGGTCCACCGGGGAGCTGTTTTTT. This sequence encodes CASGFWTGSTGELFF.

This clonotype has just a few counts. The chain carries TRBV14 and TRBJ2-7; no clear D. Germline V CDR1 and CDR2: SGHDN, FVKESK. There are 14 residues in the CDR3. V shed 1 base and J shed 5 bases, with 12 bases lying between them. The CDR3 here is CASSQVLPSNEQYF. The CDR3, as DNA: TGTGCCAGCAGCCAAGTCCTTCCTTCGAACGAGCAGTACTTC. Variable domain in full (rest from reference TRBV14 and TRBJ2-7): EAGVTQFPSHSVIEKGQTVTLRCDPISGHDNLYWYRRVMGKEIKFLLHFVKESKQDESGMPNNRFLAERTGGTYSTLKVQPAELEDSGVYFCASSQVLPSNEQYFGPGTRLTVT.

On this clonotype itself: A read error may be the cause here, since a much bigger clone is one base away. The J gene is TRBJ2-7, the V gene TRBV4-1, with 9 bases aligning to TRBD1. CDR1 and CDR2 from the germline V gene are MGHRA and YSYEKL. The CDR3 is 16 residues long. The junction had 7 bases not matched to a gene; V was cut back by 4 bases and J by 0 bases. CDR3 in DNA: TGCGCCAGCAGCCCCCGGGACAGGGCCTCCTCCTACGAGCAGTACTTC. Translating it yields CASSPRDRASSYEQYF.

This clonotype has more than one count but fewer than ten. V gene TRBV15 combines with J gene TRBJ1-4; unclear D gene. The CDR3 sequence is 15 residues long. The germline V and J ends were trimmed by 3 bases and 2 bases, with 10 bases remaining between them. Looked up from germline, CDR1 is LNHNV and CDR2 is YYDKDF (reference sequence). DNA for the CDR3: TGTGCCACCAGCAGGAGAGCGGCGACTAATGAAAAACTGTTTTTT. Its translation is CATSRRAATNEKLFF.

Many counts were recorded for this clonotype. The genes are TRBV13 and TRBJ2-7, with TRBD1 matching 9 bases. CDR3 size: 16 residues. V was clipped by 4 bases and J by 3 bases; unmatched bases: 10. CDR1 PRHDT and CDR2 FYEKMQ come from the germline V gene (reference sequence). CDR3 region: CASSSIRDRVIYEQYF. CDR3 DNA: TGTGCCAGCAGCTCCATCCGGGACAGGGTAATCTACGAGCAGTACTTC.

This clonotype is classed as large. The chain combines TRBV13 with TRBJ2-2, with D uncertain. The CDR3 sequence is 16 residues long. Deletions cut 5 bases from V and 3 bases from J, with 16 bases between. CDR1 and CDR2 (germline): PRHDT, FYEKMQ (reference sequence). The CDR3 here is CASSPRAPPDTGELFF. The CDR3 DNA reads TGTGCCAGCAGCCCCCGGGCCCCGCCAGACACCGGGGAGCTGTTTTTT.

This clonotype was counted ten times or more. The CDR3 region has the DNA TGTGCCAGCAGCACAACCCCCGGGACAGGGGGCGAAGAGACCCAGTACTTC. The encoded protein is CASSTTPGTGGEETQYF. J is TRBJ2-5 and V is TRBV11-1, with TRBD1 identical over 12 bases. This CDR3 has 17 amino acids. Trimming took 5 bases from V and 3 from J; bases not matched to a gene: 10. The germline CDR1 and CDR2 sequences are SGHAT and FQDESV (reference sequence).

The chain is built from TRBV14 and TRBJ2-7; 7 bases map to TRBD1. Germline loops: CDR1 SGHDN, CDR2 FVKESK. V shed 4 bases, J shed 5 bases, and the junction held 5 bases outside the gene matches. The CDR3 sequence is 13 residues long. Here the CDR3 DNA reads TGTGCCAGCAGCCGGATCGACAGGGACGAGCAGTACTTC. Its translation: CASSRIDRDEQYF.

This clonotype was observed a handful of times. The genes are TRBV7-9 and TRBJ2-5; 8 nucleotides line up with TRBD2. Germline loops: CDR1 SEHNR, CDR2 FQNEAQ (reference sequence). J was trimmed by 2 bases and V by 8 bases; bases with no gene match: 10. This CDR3 comprises 15 residues. The CDR3 is CASRGERGLQETQYF. DNA for the CDR3: TGTGCCAGCCGGGGTGAGCGGGGGCTTCAAGAGACCCAGTACTTC.

The chain joins TRBV12-3 or TRBV12-4 to TRBJ2-7; a weak D match, TRBD2 (5 bases). CDR3 length: 13 residues. V lost 6 bases to trimming and J lost 5 bases, with 14 bases between them. In nucleotides, the CDR3 is TGTGCCAGCAGCCTCACTAGACCGGACGAGCAGTACTTC. Encoded protein: CASSLTRPDEQYF.

The V call is TRBV27, the J call TRBJ2-2, with D perhaps TRBD1 or TRBD2 (5 bases each). V lost 3 bases and J lost 6, with 11 bases in between. From germline, CDR1 is MNHEY and CDR2 SMNVEV (reference sequence). This CDR3 is 14 amino acids long. CDR3 nucleotides: TGTGCCAGCAGTTTCGGTTTGGGGGCCGGGGAGCTGTTTTTT. This encodes CASSFGLGAGELFF.

In this sample, this clonotype turned up many times. The chain has TRBV4-2 and TRBJ2-1, with 14 bases that match TRBD2. Germline CDR1 reads LGHNA; CDR2 reads YNFKEQ. V was clipped by 1 base and J by 8 bases; unmatched bases: 4. The CDR3 is 16 residues long. CDR3 loop: CASSQGGLAGGYEQFF. The CDR3 DNA reads TGTGCCAGCAGCCAAGGAGGACTAGCGGGGGGTTATGAGCAGTTCTTC.

This clonotype has only a few counts. The J gene is TRBJ2-7, the V gene TRBV4-3, with 7 bases that match TRBD1. Germline V CDR1 and CDR2: LGHNA, YSLEER. Trimming removed 3 bases from V and 4 bases from J; junction bases left unmatched: 12. The CDR3 runs to 16 residues. In DNA form, the CDR3 reads TGCGCCAGCAGCCATAACAGGGGCTTCTCCTTGTACGAGCAGTACTTC. Its protein product is CASSHNRGFSLYEQYF.

Many counts were recorded for this clonotype. V gene TRBV7-9 combines with J gene TRBJ1-3; possible D gene TRBD1, 6 bases. V lost 6 bases and J 2 bases, leaving 14 bases between the germline ends. Per germline, CDR1 SEHNR and CDR2 FQNEAQ (reference sequence). This CDR3 spans 15 amino acids. In DNA, the CDR3 is TGTGCCAGCAGTCGGGACATCCTTCCTGGAAACACCATATATTTT. The encoded protein is CASSRDILPGNTIYF.

This clonotype was observed at least ten times. The chain carries TRBV9 and TRBJ2-3; D might be TRBD1 or TRBD2, each matching 5 bases. Germline CDR1 reads SGDLS; CDR2 reads YYNGEE. The CDR3 has 16 residues. Trimming removed 2 bases at V and 1 base at J, with 14 bases between. The CDR3 is CASSVPRGEGTDTQYF. As DNA, the CDR3 is TGTGCCAGCAGCGTCCCGAGGGGAGAGGGCACAGATACGCAGTATTTT.

This clonotype was detected many times. DNA for the CDR3: TGCGCCAGCAGCTTGGCCGGAGGAATGAACACTGAAGCTTTCTTT. It encodes CASSLAGGMNTEAFF. The V call is TRBV5-1, the J call TRBJ1-1; D not resolved. Deletions cut 0 bases from V and 0 bases from J, with 9 bases between. CDR3 length: 15 residues. Germline V gives CDR1 SGHRS, CDR2 YFSETQ.

The sample holds many counts of this clonotype. The J gene is TRBJ1-2, the V gene TRBV7-9; no clear D gene. CDR3 length: 14 amino acids. Germline V CDR1 and CDR2: SEHNR, FQNEAQ (reference sequence). V dropped 0 bases and J dropped 4 bases, with 9 bases sitting between them. Written as DNA, the CDR3 is TGTGCCAGCAGCTTAGCCGGGGAAGGCTATGGCTACACCTTC. As protein: CASSLAGEGYGYTF. Drawing the rest from reference TRBV7-9 and TRBJ1-2, the complete variable domain is DTGVSQNPRHKITKRGQNVTFRCDPISEHNRLYWYRQTLGQGPEFLTYFQNEAQLEKSRLLSDRFSAERPKGSFSTLEIQRTEQGDSAMYLCASSLAGEGYGYTFGSGTRLTVV.

This clonotype has more than one count but fewer than ten. The CDR3 nucleotides are TGCGCCAGCAGCCAGAGATACCCCACTGAAGCTTTCTTT. It yields the protein CASSQRYPTEAFF. The V call is TRBV4-3, the J call TRBJ1-1; D is uncertain. Germline assignment: CDR1 LGHNA and CDR2 YSLEER. The ends were cut back, 3 bases at V and 4 bases at J, with 9 bases in the middle. This CDR3 spans 13 amino acids.

This clonotype occurred many times. The chain recombines TRBV27 with TRBJ2-5; weak D call: TRBD1 (6 bases). The V gene lost 2 bases and the J gene lost 1 base, with 23 bases spanning the gap. Germline V gene sequence: CDR1 MNHEY, CDR2 SMNVEV (reference sequence). This CDR3 region has 19 residues. The CDR3 DNA is TGTGCCAGCAGTTTAGTCGGTAGTTGGGGCAGGGGAACCCAAGAGACCCAGTACTTC. Translating it yields CASSLVGSWGRGTQETQYF.

This clonotype was recorded at least ten times. The chain combines TRBV14 with TRBJ2-2; 9 bases align to TRBD2. Germline V gives CDR1 SGHDN, CDR2 FVKESK. This CDR3 has 16 amino acids. V was clipped by 2 bases and J by 5 bases; unmatched bases: 6. Here the CDR3 reads CASSQTPSGITGELFF. The CDR3 DNA reads as TGTGCCAGCAGCCAAACTCCTAGCGGGATAACCGGGGAGCTGTTTTTT.

V and J are TRBV2 and TRBJ2-3; 7 bases match TRBD2. Germline loops: CDR1 SNHLY, CDR2 FYNNEI. The CDR3 is 15 residues long. Trimming took 3 bases from V and 0 from J; bases not matched to a gene: 3. CDR3 DNA: TGTGCCAGCAGTGACCGGGGACTAAGCACAGATACGCAGTATTTT. Amino acid sequence: CASSDRGLSTDTQYF.

This clonotype has ten or more counts. The chain links TRBV10-3 to TRBJ1-3; 10 nucleotides line up with TRBD1. This CDR3 comprises 15 residues. Looked up from germline, CDR1 is ENHRY and CDR2 is SYGVKD. After removal of 6 bases from V and 2 bases from J, the junction contained 4 bases not matched to a gene. CDR3 DNA sequence: TGTGCCATCAGGACGGGGACAGGGGCTGGAAACACCATATATTTT. This encodes CAIRTGTGAGNTIYF.

This sequence joins TRBV7-9 and TRBJ2-7, with TRBD2 as a possible D gene (5 bases). Germline V gives CDR1 SEHNR, CDR2 FQNEAQ (reference sequence). The CDR3 length is 13 residues. V shed 4 bases and J shed 9 bases, with 16 bases lying between them. CDR3 nucleotide sequence: TGTGCCAGCAGCTCGAGGTACAGCGAGGGGCAGTACTTC. Translating gives CASSSRYSEGQYF.

This clonotype was seen ten or more times. The CDR3 loop is CASSPRTVVSYNSPLHF. CDR3 DNA sequence: TGTGCCAGCAGCCCAAGGACAGTAGTCTCCTATAATTCACCCCTCCACTTT. The rearrangement uses TRBV7-9 and TRBJ1-6; possibly TRBD1 for D (6 bases). V lost 5 bases and J 0 bases, leaving 14 bases between the germline ends. The CDR3 loop spans 17 amino acids. CDR1 is SEHNR and CDR2 is FQNEAQ in the germline V gene (reference sequence). The entire variable domain, with the rest obtained from reference TRBV7-9 and TRBJ1-6, is as follows: DTGVSQNPRHKITKRGQNVTFRCDPISEHNRLYWYRQTLGQGPEFLTYFQNEAQLEKSRLLSDRFSAERPKGSFSTLEIQRTEQGDSAMYLCASSPRTVVSYNSPLHFGNGTRLTVT.

This clonotype was counted ten times or more. This rearrangement joins TRBV27 to TRBJ2-7; 7 nucleotides match TRBD1. The CDR3 sequence is 14 residues long. J gave up 1 base and V 4 bases, and 4 bases lay outside the gene matches. Germline lookup yields CDR1 MNHEY and CDR2 SMNVEV (reference sequence). The CDR3 reads CASSSGDSSYEQYF. CDR3 in DNA: TGTGCCAGCAGTTCAGGGGACAGTTCCTACGAGCAGTACTTC.

This clonotype was counted at least ten times. V gene TRBV12-3 or TRBV12-4 combines with J gene TRBJ1-1; D remains unclear. The V end was cut by 3 bases, the J end by 6 bases, with 5 bases between. This CDR3 contains 11 residues. The CDR3 is CASSFGPEAFF. CDR3 in DNA: TGTGCCAGCAGTTTCGGTCCTGAAGCTTTCTTT.

This clonotype showed up many times. The chain has TRBV7-2 and TRBJ2-3; 9 nucleotides align to TRBD2. The CDR3 extends over 13 amino acids. From germline, CDR1 is SGHTA and CDR2 FQGNSA. The J segment lost 4 bases and the V segment lost 5 bases, leaving 1 base of the junction unmatched. The CDR3 sequence is CASSSGGPDTQYF. The CDR3 bases are TGTGCCAGCAGCAGCGGGGGGCCAGATACGCAGTATTTT.